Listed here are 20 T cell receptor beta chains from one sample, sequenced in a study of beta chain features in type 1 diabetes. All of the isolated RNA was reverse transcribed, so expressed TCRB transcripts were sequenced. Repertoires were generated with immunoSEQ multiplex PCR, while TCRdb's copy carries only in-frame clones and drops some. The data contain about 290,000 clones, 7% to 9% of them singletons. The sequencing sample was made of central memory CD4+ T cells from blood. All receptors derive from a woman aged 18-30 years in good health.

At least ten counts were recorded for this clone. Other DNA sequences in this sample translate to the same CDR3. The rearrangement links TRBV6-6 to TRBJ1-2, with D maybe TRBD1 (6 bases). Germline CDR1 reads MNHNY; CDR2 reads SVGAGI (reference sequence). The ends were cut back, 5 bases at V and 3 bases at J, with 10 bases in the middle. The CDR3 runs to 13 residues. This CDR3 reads CASSPTGDYGYTF. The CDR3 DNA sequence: TGTGCCAGCAGTCCGACAGGAGACTATGGCTACACCTTC.

DNA for the CDR3: TGTGCCAGCAGTCCGGCGACAGCGAACACCGGGGAGCTGTTTTTT. This gives the protein CASSPATANTGELFF. V gene TRBV28 combines with J gene TRBJ2-2; tentatively, D is TRBD1 (5 bases). Germline loops: CDR1 MDHEN, CDR2 SYDVKM. Trimming took off 5 bases at V and 0 bases at J, with 10 bases between the two ends. CDR3 length equals 15 residues.

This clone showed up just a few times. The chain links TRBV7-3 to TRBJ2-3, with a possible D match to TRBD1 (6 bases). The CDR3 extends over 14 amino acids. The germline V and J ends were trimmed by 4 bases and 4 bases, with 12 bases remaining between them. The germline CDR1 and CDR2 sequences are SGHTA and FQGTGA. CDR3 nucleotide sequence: TGTGCCAGCAGCTCCTCAGGGGTGGCAGATACGCAGTATTTT. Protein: CASSSSGVADTQYF.

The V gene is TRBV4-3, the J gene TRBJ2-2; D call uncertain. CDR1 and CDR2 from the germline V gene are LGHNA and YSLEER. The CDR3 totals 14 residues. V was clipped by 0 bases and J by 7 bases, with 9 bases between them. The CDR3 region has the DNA TGCGCCAGCAGCCAAGATCCCCGGATCGGGGAGCTGTTTTTT. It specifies CASSQDPRIGELFF.

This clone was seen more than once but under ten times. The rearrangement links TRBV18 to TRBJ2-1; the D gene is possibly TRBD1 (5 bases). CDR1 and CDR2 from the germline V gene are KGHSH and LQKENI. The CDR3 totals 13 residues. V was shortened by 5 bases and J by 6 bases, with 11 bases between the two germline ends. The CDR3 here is CASSLRQTNEQFF. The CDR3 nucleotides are TGTGCCAGCTCATTAAGACAGACCAATGAGCAGTTCTTC.

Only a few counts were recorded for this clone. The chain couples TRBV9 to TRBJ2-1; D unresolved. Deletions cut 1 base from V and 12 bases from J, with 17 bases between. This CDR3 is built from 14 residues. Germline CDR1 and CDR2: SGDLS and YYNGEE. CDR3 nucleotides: TGTGCCAGCAGCGTATTTCCGGACCCACGGTGGCAGTTCTTC. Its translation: CASSVFPDPRWQFF.

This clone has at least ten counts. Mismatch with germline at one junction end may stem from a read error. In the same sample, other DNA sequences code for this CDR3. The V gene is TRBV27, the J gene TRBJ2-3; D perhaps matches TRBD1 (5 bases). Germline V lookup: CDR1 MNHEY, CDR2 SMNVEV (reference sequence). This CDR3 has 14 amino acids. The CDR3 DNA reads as TGTGCCAGCGGTTTGGCAGGGAGCACAGATACGCAGTATTTT. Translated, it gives CASGLAGSTDTQYF.

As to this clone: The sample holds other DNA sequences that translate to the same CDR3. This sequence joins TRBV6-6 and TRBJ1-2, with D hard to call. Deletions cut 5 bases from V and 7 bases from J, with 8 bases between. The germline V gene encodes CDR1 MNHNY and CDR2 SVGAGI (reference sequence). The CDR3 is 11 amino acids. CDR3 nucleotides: TGTGCCAGCAGTCTCGGTGGTGGCTACACCTTC. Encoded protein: CASSLGGGYTF.

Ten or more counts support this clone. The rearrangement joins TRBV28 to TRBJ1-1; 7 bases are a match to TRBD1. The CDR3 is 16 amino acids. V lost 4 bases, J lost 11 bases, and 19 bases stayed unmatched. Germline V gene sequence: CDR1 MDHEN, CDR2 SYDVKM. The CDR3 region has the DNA TGTGCCAGCAGTTCATCGACGACAGGGAGGGGCGTTGGGGCTTTCTTT. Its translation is CASSSSTTGRGVGAFF.

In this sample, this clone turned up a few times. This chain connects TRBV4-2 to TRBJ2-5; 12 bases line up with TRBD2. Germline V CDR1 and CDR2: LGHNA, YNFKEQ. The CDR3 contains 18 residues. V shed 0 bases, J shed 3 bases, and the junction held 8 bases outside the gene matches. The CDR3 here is CASSQDPPTSGGKETQYF. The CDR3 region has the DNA TGTGCCAGCAGCCAAGATCCCCCCACTAGCGGGGGGAAAGAGACCCAGTACTTC.

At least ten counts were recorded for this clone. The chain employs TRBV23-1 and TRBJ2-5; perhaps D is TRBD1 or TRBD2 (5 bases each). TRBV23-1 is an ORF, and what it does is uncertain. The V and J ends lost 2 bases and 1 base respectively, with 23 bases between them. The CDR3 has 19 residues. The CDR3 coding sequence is TGCGCCAGCAGTCAAGGGACGGGCCCTTCTGCGGGCATCCAAGAGACCCAGTACTTC. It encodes CASSQGTGPSAGIQETQYF.

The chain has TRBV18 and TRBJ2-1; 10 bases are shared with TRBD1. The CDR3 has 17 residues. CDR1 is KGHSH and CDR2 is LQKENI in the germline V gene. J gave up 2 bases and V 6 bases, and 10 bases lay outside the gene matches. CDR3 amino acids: CASSPGTGVPPYNEQFF. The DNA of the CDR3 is TGTGCCAGCTCTCCAGGGACAGGGGTTCCCCCCTACAATGAGCAGTTCTTC.

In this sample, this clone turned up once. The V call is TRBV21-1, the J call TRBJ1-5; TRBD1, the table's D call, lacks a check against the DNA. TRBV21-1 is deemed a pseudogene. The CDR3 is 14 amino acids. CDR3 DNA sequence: TGTGCCAGCACCGGACAGGGCACGAATCAGCCCCAGCATTTT. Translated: CASTGQGTNQPQHF.

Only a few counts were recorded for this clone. CDR3 DNA: TGTGCCAGCTCAGGTCCCCGGACACCACCCCAAGAGACCCAGTACTTC. Its translation is CASSGPRTPPQETQYF. The V gene is TRBV18, the J gene TRBJ2-5; weak D call: TRBD1 (5 bases). The CDR3 covers 16 residues. V lost 5 bases and J lost 1, with 17 bases in between. CDR1 and CDR2 (germline): KGHSH, LQKENI.

CDR3 region: CASSFRVDTQYF. The CDR3, as DNA: TGTGCCAGCAGTTTCCGCGTTGATACGCAGTATTTT. The rearrangement links TRBV28 to TRBJ2-3, with unresolved D. The germline V gene encodes CDR1 MDHEN and CDR2 SYDVKM. CDR3 length equals 12 residues. V gave up 3 bases and J gave up 6 bases, with 7 bases separating them.

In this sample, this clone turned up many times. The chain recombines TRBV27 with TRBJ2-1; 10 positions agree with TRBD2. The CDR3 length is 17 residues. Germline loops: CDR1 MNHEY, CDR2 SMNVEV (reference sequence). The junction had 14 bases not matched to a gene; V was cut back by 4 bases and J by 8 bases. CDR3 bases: TGTGCCAGCAGTTCCATACCACTAGCGGGGAGTCTACATGAGCAGTTCTTC. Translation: CASSSIPLAGSLHEQFF.

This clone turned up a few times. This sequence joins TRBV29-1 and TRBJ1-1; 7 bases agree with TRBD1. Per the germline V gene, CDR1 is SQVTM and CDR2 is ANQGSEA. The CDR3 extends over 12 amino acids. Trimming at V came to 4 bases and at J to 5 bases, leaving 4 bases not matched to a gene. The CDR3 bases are TGCAGCGTTGCTCGACAGGGTACTGAAGCTTTCTTT. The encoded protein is CSVARQGTEAFF.

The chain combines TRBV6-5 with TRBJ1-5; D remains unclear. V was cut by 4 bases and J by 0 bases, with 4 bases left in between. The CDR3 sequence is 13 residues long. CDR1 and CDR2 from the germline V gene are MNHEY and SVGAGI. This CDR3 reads CASSLDSNQPQHF. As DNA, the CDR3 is TGTGCCAGCAGTTTGGATAGCAATCAGCCCCAGCATTTT.

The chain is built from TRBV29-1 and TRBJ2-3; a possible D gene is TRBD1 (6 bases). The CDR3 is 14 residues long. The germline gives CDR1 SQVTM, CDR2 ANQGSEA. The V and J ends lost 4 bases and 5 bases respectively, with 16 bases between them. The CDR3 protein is CSVGLRTVKDTQYF. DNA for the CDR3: TGCAGCGTTGGCCTCAGGACAGTCAAAGATACGCAGTATTTT.

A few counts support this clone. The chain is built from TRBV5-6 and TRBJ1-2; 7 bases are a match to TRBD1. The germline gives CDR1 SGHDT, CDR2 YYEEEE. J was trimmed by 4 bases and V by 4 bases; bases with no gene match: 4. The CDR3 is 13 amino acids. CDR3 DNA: TGTGCCAGCAGCCGACAGGGAACCTATGGCTACACCTTC. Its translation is CASSRQGTYGYTF.